This T cell receptor (beta chain) originates from a study of shared clonotypes between healthy human individuals. The assay was immunoSEQ multiplex PCR, and TCRdb's table has in-frame clones only and misses some. The sample shows a few hundred thousand clones, roughly 97% of them seen only once. Trimming shortened V by 4 bases and J by 1 base, and 11 bases separated the two germline ends. The germline V gene encodes CDR1 KGHSH and CDR2 LQKENI. This CDR3 contains 15 residues. The origin of this receptor is a woman in her 30s in good health. V usage is TRBV18 and J usage is TRBJ1-5; TRBD1 might be the D (5 bases). The sequenced sample was naive CD4+ T cells sorted from blood. The subset: CD45RA+ positively selected. The CDR3 region is CASSRGTESNQPQHF. Here the CDR3 DNA reads TGTGCCAGCTCACGGGGGACGGAGAGCAATCAGCCCCAGCATTTT.